Given below is one TCR beta chain in context. J gave up 10 bases and V 3 bases, and 14 bases lay outside the gene matches. This CDR3 contains 16 residues. Germline V gene lookup returns CDR1 MGHRA and CDR2 YSYEKL. This sample is drawn from a study of T cell changes during pregnancy in multiple sclerosis. Only in-frame clones appear in the TCRdb table, and some are missing; sequencing was by immunoSEQ multiplex PCR. The sample lists 30,000 to 40,000 clones, approximately 90% occurring once. The sequenced sample was CD8+ T cells from peripheral blood mononuclear cells, obtained in the third trimester of pregnancy. This receptor was identified in a female donor with multiple sclerosis, enrolled in a pregnancy study. J is TRBJ2-1 and V is TRBV4-1; 8 bases fit TRBD2. CDR3 in amino acids: CASSHTPGLGEGEQFF. The CDR3 DNA sequence: TGCGCCAGCAGCCACACCCCGGGACTAGGGGAGGGGGAGCAGTTCTTC.